These 14 T cell receptor beta chains were all obtained from the same sample, sequenced in a study of CD8+ T cells in alopecia areata (dated by TCRdb to the late 2010s). Sample time point, as interpreted from the label and publication: baseline before oral tofacitinib. The library was built by means of the immunoSEQ multiplex PCR assay. RNA was extracted from all samples and reverse transcribed into cDNA, which served as template for TCR sequencing. What TCRdb holds here is the immuneACCESS table cut down to in-frame rearrangements. Part of the clones is not present; checked against another copy, under half of the missing clones reflect an unresolved V gene, and the others are unexplained. The table for this sample lists some 150,000 clones; around half of them were counted only once. The ten largest clonotypes hold roughly a fifth of the sample. The sequencing used CD8+ T cells sorted from blood, collected at week 0. These receptors originate from a human donor with alopecia areata.

This clone turned up a few times. The rearrangement uses TRBV29-1 and TRBJ1-2; maybe TRBD1 (6 bases). Germline V gene data show CDR1 as SQVTM and CDR2 as ANQGSEA. Trimming took 3 bases from V and 8 from J, leaving 19 bases between them. CDR3 length equals 14 residues. CDR3 nucleotides: TGCAGCGTTGATGGGGGGGGGCCCTTGAGGGGCTACACCTTC. This translates into CSVDGGGPLRGYTF. Variable domain in full (rest from reference TRBV29-1 and TRBJ1-2): SAVISQKPSRDICQRGTSLTIQCQVDSQVTMMFWYRQQPGQSLTLIATANQGSEATYESGFVIDKFPISRPNLTFSTLTVSNMSPEDSSIYLCSVDGGGPLRGYTFGSGTRLTVV.

The genes are TRBV5-1 and TRBJ1-6; TRBD1 matches at 7 bases. CDR1 and CDR2 (germline): SGHRS, YFSETQ. The CDR3 loop spans 14 amino acids. The J segment lost 9 bases and the V segment lost 0 bases, leaving 3 bases of the junction unmatched. The CDR3 loop is CASSLGQGLSPLHF. CDR3 sequence (DNA): TGCGCCAGCAGCTTGGGACAGGGACTTTCACCCCTCCACTTT.

CDR3 in amino acids: CSVVDIPGHYGYTF. The DNA of the CDR3 is TGCAGCGTTGTGGACATACCCGGTCACTATGGCTACACCTTC. The genes are TRBV29-1 and TRBJ1-2; tentatively, D is TRBD1 (5 bases). The CDR3 covers 14 residues. Deletions cut 4 bases from V and 3 bases from J, with 15 bases between. CDR1 and CDR2 (germline): SQVTM, ANQGSEA.

This clone was counted between two and nine times. V gene TRBV30 combines with J gene TRBJ1-5, with 8 bases that match TRBD1. The germline CDR1 and CDR2 sequences are GTSNPN and SVGIG (reference sequence). CDR3 length: 14 amino acids. The V segment lost 3 bases and the J segment 4 bases; nucleotides outside the gene matches: 5. In DNA, the CDR3 is TGTGCCTGGAGCCCGGGACAGGTAAATCAGCCCCAGCATTTT. Its translation: CAWSPGQVNQPQHF.

The chain links TRBV19 to TRBJ2-1; no clear D gene. Germline V gene lookup returns CDR1 LNHDA and CDR2 SQIVND (reference sequence). The CDR3 is made up of 13 amino acids. The V end lost 3 bases, the J end lost 8 bases, and 11 bases lay between the germline ends. The CDR3 is CASSIIHPDEQFF. CDR3 bases: TGTGCCAGTAGTATTATCCACCCCGATGAGCAGTTCTTC. Variable domain in full (rest from reference TRBV19 and TRBJ2-1): DGGITQSPKYLFRKEGQNVTLSCEQNLNHDAMYWYRQDPGQGLRLIYYSQIVNDFQKGDIAEGYSVSREKKESFPLTVTSAQKNPTAFYLCASSIIHPDEQFFGPGTRLTVL.

The chain couples TRBV19 to TRBJ2-1; D gene uncertain. The CDR3 has 15 residues. The V and J ends lost 3 bases and 0 bases respectively, with 9 bases between them. Germline CDR1 reads LNHDA; CDR2 reads SQIVND (reference sequence). The CDR3 DNA reads as TGTGCCAGTAGTATTTGGGGAAGCTCCTACAATGAGCAGTTCTTC. Translation gives CASSIWGSSYNEQFF.

This clone was recorded only once. The rearrangement links TRBV7-6 to TRBJ2-3; 14 bases align to TRBD2. CDR3 size: 16 residues. Germline V gene sequence: CDR1 SGHVS, CDR2 FNYEAQ. J was trimmed by 2 bases and V by 3 bases; bases with no gene match: 1. The CDR3: CASSLTSGGDTDTQYF. CDR3 DNA: TGTGCCAGCAGCTTGACTAGCGGGGGGGACACAGATACGCAGTATTTT.

This clone has a handful of counts. The chain combines TRBV29-1 with TRBJ2-7; no definite D call. The CDR3 loop spans 10 amino acids. Germline V CDR1 and CDR2: SQVTM, ANQGSEA. V lost 0 bases and J 6 bases, leaving 3 bases between the germline ends. In nucleotides, the CDR3 is TGCAGCGTTGAAGATGGCGAGCAGTACTTC. Translating gives CSVEDGEQYF.

This chain joins TRBV7-8 and TRBJ2-5; TRBD1 is a possible D gene (5 bases). The V end was cut by 2 bases, the J end by 4 bases, with 11 bases between. This CDR3 region has 14 residues. Germline assignment: CDR1 SGHVS and CDR2 FQNEAQ. The CDR3 sequence: CASSLRAGAETQYF. In DNA, the CDR3 is TGTGCCAGCAGCTTACGGGCTGGGGCAGAGACCCAGTACTTC.

This rearrangement joins TRBV29-1 to TRBJ1-1; D is undetermined. Trimming pared 7 bases from V and 12 bases from J, leaving 15 bases between. Germline V gene data show CDR1 as SQVTM and CDR2 as ANQGSEA. This CDR3 contains 10 residues. As DNA, the CDR3 is TGCAGCGCCCTGGACTATTCGTCTTTCTTT. Protein: CSALDYSSFF.

This clone was recorded a few times. The rearrangement links TRBV27 to TRBJ1-1; the match to TRBD1 covers 7 bases. V gave up 5 bases and J gave up 7 bases; unmatched junction bases: 7. The CDR3 is 13 amino acids. Germline lookup yields CDR1 MNHEY and CDR2 SMNVEV (reference sequence). This CDR3 reads CASSPGTDNEAFF. The CDR3 DNA follows: TGTGCCAGCAGTCCGGGGACAGATAATGAAGCTTTCTTT.

Of note for this clone: Because the CDR3 is missing its conserved closing phenylalanine or tryptophan, this is likely a read error. In DNA form, the CDR3 reads TGTGCCAGCAGCCCGGACTGGGCCACTTCCTACGAGCAGTACTTG. Translated: CASSPDWATSYEQYL. V usage is TRBV27 and J usage is TRBJ2-7, with D possibly being TRBD2 (5 bases). Germline V gene lookup returns CDR1 MNHEY and CDR2 SMNVEV (reference sequence). The CDR3 has 15 residues. The V and J ends lost 6 bases and 1 base respectively, with 16 bases between them.

V usage is TRBV9 and J usage is TRBJ1-1, with TRBD1 matching over 8 bases. CDR1 and CDR2 from the germline V gene are SGDLS and YYNGEE. There are 12 residues in the CDR3. Unmatched junction bases numbered 3, after V lost 3 bases and J lost 8 bases. The CDR3 reads CASSAGTGEAFF. The CDR3 DNA sequence: TGTGCCAGCAGCGCCGGGACAGGCGAAGCTTTCTTT.

Worth noting for this clone: The sample carries other DNA sequences with the same CDR3. The chain employs TRBV13 and TRBJ2-3; D remains ambiguous. The CDR3 covers 13 residues. Trimming removed 1 base at V and 0 bases at J, with 2 bases between. The germline V gene encodes CDR1 PRHDT and CDR2 FYEKMQ (reference sequence). The CDR3 coding sequence is TGTGCCAGCAGCTTAGAAAGCACAGATACGCAGTATTTT. It encodes CASSLESTDTQYF.